Presented here are 16 T cell receptor beta chains from one specimen sequenced in a study of cytomegalovirus exposure and HLA in healthy donors. It was with 60 Vbeta and 13 Jbeta primers that the PCR ran. Profiled with immunoSEQ multiplex PCR; TCRdb holds only in-frame clones, not every one. The sample holds around 94,000 clones, about 62% seen once. Sequenced sample: PBMCs. The origin of the receptors is a human donor in good health.

The genes are TRBV30 and TRBJ1-5; TRBD1 matches 7 bases. The junction had 0 bases not matched to a gene; V was cut back by 0 bases and J by 1 base. Germline loops: CDR1 GTSNPN, CDR2 SVGIG (reference sequence). The CDR3 has 14 residues. The CDR3 nucleotides read TGTGCCTGGAGTGTGGGACAGAGCAATCAGCCCCAGCATTTT. The encoded protein is CAWSVGQSNQPQHF.

The chain carries TRBV30 and TRBJ2-7, with D possibly matching TRBD2 (6 bases). The length of the CDR3 is 11 residues. V lost 5 bases to trimming and J lost 6 bases, with 11 bases between them. CDR1 is GTSNPN, CDR2 SVGIG, per germline (reference sequence). The CDR3 region has the DNA TGTGCCTGGGGGGGACTTGTCGAGCAGTACTTC. This encodes CAWGGLVEQYF.

The chain combines TRBV2 with TRBJ2-5; TRBD2 matches at 7 bases. Germline V gene data show CDR1 as SNHLY and CDR2 as FYNNEI. V lost 4 bases, J lost 4 bases, and 9 bases stayed unmatched. The CDR3 runs to 15 residues. This CDR3 reads CASSGPGGRRETQYF. The CDR3 nucleotides are TGTGCCAGCAGTGGTCCCGGCGGGAGAAGAGAGACCCAGTACTTC.

The V and J genes are TRBV5-5 and TRBJ2-5; TRBD2 aligns across 16 bases. The CDR3 consists of 18 residues. J was trimmed by 2 bases and V by 3 bases; bases with no gene match: 7. CDR1 is SGHKS, CDR2 YYEKEE, per germline (reference sequence). The CDR3: CASSSHPGLAGGQETQYF. The DNA for the CDR3 is TGTGCCAGCAGCTCTCACCCGGGACTAGCGGGAGGGCAAGAGACCCAGTACTTC.

The J gene is TRBJ2-5, the V gene TRBV6-5; 15 positions agree with TRBD2. V shed 8 bases, J shed 3 bases, and the junction held 4 bases outside the gene matches. CDR1 is MNHEY and CDR2 is SVGAGI in the germline V gene. This CDR3 contains 15 residues. CDR3 sequence: CASFRTSGREETQYF. Here the CDR3 DNA reads TGTGCCAGCTTCCGGACTAGCGGGAGGGAAGAGACCCAGTACTTC.

The chain couples TRBV27 to TRBJ2-7; TRBD2 matches at 7 bases. The ends lost 2 bases at V and 4 bases at J; junction bases unmatched: 5. Germline V CDR1 and CDR2: MNHEY, SMNVEV (reference sequence). The CDR3 is 14 amino acids. The CDR3 DNA reads TGTGCCAGCAGTTTACGGCGGGAGTTTTACGAGCAGTACTTC. Residues: CASSLRREFYEQYF.

This clone has only a few counts. The CDR3: CASSVATGSGANVLTF. The CDR3 DNA reads as TGTGCCAGCAGCGTAGCTACTGGCTCTGGGGCCAACGTCCTGACTTTC. The chain uses TRBV9 and TRBJ2-6; D remains unclear. The CDR3 is made up of 16 amino acids. Germline V gene lookup returns CDR1 SGDLS and CDR2 YYNGEE. The V end was cut by 0 bases, the J end by 0 bases, with 7 bases between. The variable domain in full, with the rest retrieved from reference TRBV9 and TRBJ2-6, is DSGVTQTPKHLITATGQRVTLRCSPRSGDLSVYWYQQSLDQGLQFLIQYYNGEERAKGNILERFSAQQFPDLHSELNLSSLELGDSALYFCASSVATGSGANVLTFGAGSRLTVL.

The V call is TRBV4-2, the J call TRBJ1-2; D remains ambiguous. Germline lookup yields CDR1 LGHNA and CDR2 YNFKEQ. The CDR3 totals 16 residues. With 0 bases removed from V and 4 bases from J, the gap between germline ends came to 15 bases. The DNA of the CDR3 is TGTGCCAGCAGCCAAGATGTGGGCAGGTTTAGCTATGGCTACACCTTC. This encodes CASSQDVGRFSYGYTF.

V is TRBV7-2 and J is TRBJ2-1, with 10 nucleotides matching TRBD2. CDR3 size: 15 residues. J was trimmed by 12 bases and V by 0 bases; bases with no gene match: 8. Germline CDR1 and CDR2: SGHTA and FQGNSA. The CDR3 protein is CASSLAGLAGDTQFF. The CDR3 bases are TGTGCCAGCAGCTTAGCGGGGCTAGCGGGAGATACGCAGTTCTTC.

The chain combines TRBV27 with TRBJ2-7; 8 nucleotides line up with TRBD2. Germline V gene lookup returns CDR1 MNHEY and CDR2 SMNVEV (reference sequence). CDR3 length equals 16 residues. V was pared by 7 bases and J by 0 bases, with 11 bases of the junction left unmatched. The CDR3 DNA is TGTGCCAGCAAGGTTAGCGGGGCCGGCGGCTCCTACGAGCAGTACTTC. Its translation: CASKVSGAGGSYEQYF.

This rearrangement joins TRBV5-6 to TRBJ2-7; 8 bases align to TRBD2. Germline V CDR1 and CDR2: SGHDT, YYEEEE. Losses at the gene ends were 0 bases for V and 5 bases for J; bases not matched to a gene: 10. The CDR3 contains 16 residues. CDR3 nucleotides: TGTGCCAGCAGCTTGGTCCGGGAGGGCCCCTTCCACGAGCAGTACTTC. It codes for CASSLVREGPFHEQYF.

This clone was detected a few times. The chain combines TRBV9 with TRBJ1-1; D call uncertain. Trimming removed 0 bases from V and 4 bases from J, with 7 bases in between. Germline CDR1 SGDLS, CDR2 YYNGEE. There are 13 residues in the CDR3. CDR3 coding DNA: TGTGCCAGCAGCGTAGGGCCGATCACTGAAGCTTTCTTT. As protein: CASSVGPITEAFF. Full variable domain (rest looked up from reference TRBV9 and TRBJ1-1): DSGVTQTPKHLITATGQRVTLRCSPRSGDLSVYWYQQSLDQGLQFLIQYYNGEERAKGNILERFSAQQFPDLHSELNLSSLELGDSALYFCASSVGPITEAFFGQGTRLTVV.

The chain joins TRBV5-8 to TRBJ2-4, with 7 bases matching TRBD1. The ends lost 4 bases at V and 0 bases at J; junction bases unmatched: 4. Per germline, CDR1 SGHTS and CDR2 YDEGEE. The length of the CDR3 is 15 residues. This chain's CDR3 is CASSRDSLAKNIQYF. Written as DNA, the CDR3 is TGTGCCAGCAGCCGGGACAGTCTAGCCAAAAACATTCAGTACTTC.

The chain uses TRBV7-8 and TRBJ2-3, with 7 bases fitting TRBD2. CDR1 SGHVS and CDR2 FQNEAQ come from the germline V gene. V was pared by 4 bases and J by 1 base, with 5 bases of the junction left unmatched. This CDR3 contains 15 residues. CDR3 in DNA: TGTGCCAGCAGCTCTCTAGCGGTCGGCACAGATACGCAGTATTTT. It translates to CASSSLAVGTDTQYF.

This clone was seen only a few times. V usage is TRBV7-9 and J usage is TRBJ2-5, with D uncertain. Germline loops: CDR1 SEHNR, CDR2 FQNEAQ (reference sequence). The V and J ends lost 4 bases and 0 bases respectively, with 3 bases between them. CDR3 length: 12 amino acids. CDR3 amino acids: CASSSNQETQYF. The CDR3 coding sequence is TGTGCCAGCAGCTCTAACCAAGAGACCCAGTACTTC.

V is TRBV4-2 and J is TRBJ1-2; 7 bases are shared with TRBD1. V dropped 0 bases and J dropped 6; count of bases not matched to a gene: 7. This CDR3 comprises 15 residues. Germline-derived CDR1 and CDR2 are LGHNA and YNFKEQ. The CDR3: CASSQDQGGWNGYTF. Here the CDR3 DNA reads TGTGCCAGCAGCCAAGATCAGGGGGGCTGGAATGGCTACACCTTC.